Below are 21 T cell receptor beta chains sequenced from a single sample in a study of blood T cell repertoires in COVID-19. Generated by immunoSEQ multiplex PCR, the TCRdb table keeps only in-frame clones and is missing some. The sample lists around 61,000 clones, 80% to 90% occurring once. The sequencing input was peripheral blood. The receptors derive from a man aged 45-65 years with active COVID-19.

For this clone: A junction boundary mismatches the germline segment, possibly from a read error. The chain employs TRBV2 and TRBJ1-4, with D perhaps TRBD1 (6 bases). The CDR3 is made up of 15 amino acids. Germline values: CDR1 SNHLY, CDR2 FYNNEI. The CDR3 reads CASIREGGTSEKLFF. The CDR3, as DNA: TGTGCCAGCATTAGGGAGGGGGGGACTAGTGAAAAACTGTTTTTT.

The chain employs TRBV4-1 and TRBJ1-3; D is perhaps TRBD1 (5 bases). The CDR3 extends over 15 amino acids. Germline V CDR1 and CDR2: MGHRA, YSYEKL. The V and J ends lost 3 bases and 2 bases respectively, with 11 bases between them. CDR3 protein: CASSQSRGAGNTIYF. The CDR3 DNA reads TGCGCCAGCAGCCAGTCTCGGGGGGCTGGAAACACCATATATTTT.

The chain joins TRBV5-1 to TRBJ2-1, with D possibly TRBD2 on 5 matching bases. This CDR3 is 13 amino acids long. Per germline, CDR1 SGHRS and CDR2 YFSETQ. V lost 6 bases and J lost 9, with 16 bases in between. The CDR3 DNA is TGCGCCAGCATGGGAGATATCTGGTTTGAGCAGTTCTTC. Its protein is CASMGDIWFEQFF.

The gene calls are TRBV4-2 and TRBJ2-7, with 11 nucleotides matching TRBD2. From germline, CDR1 is LGHNA and CDR2 YNFKEQ. This CDR3 region has 18 residues. Trimming cost V 1 base and J 4 bases; bases outside gene matches: 12. DNA for the CDR3: TGTGCCAGCAGCCAAGGACCAATAGCGGGAGGGGGTCTTTACGAGCAGTACTTC. This encodes CASSQGPIAGGGLYEQYF.

The genes are TRBV19 and TRBJ2-1; D not certain. CDR3 length: 13 amino acids. V was trimmed by 2 bases and J by 5 bases, leaving 7 bases between them. Germline V gene sequence: CDR1 LNHDA, CDR2 SQIVND (reference sequence). For the CDR3, the DNA is TGTGCCAGTAGTATACAGGCCGACAATGAGCAGTTCTTC. Its protein is CASSIQADNEQFF. The full variable domain, its missing parts supplied by reference TRBV19 and TRBJ2-1, is DGGITQSPKYLFRKEGQNVTLSCEQNLNHDAMYWYRQDPGQGLRLIYYSQIVNDFQKGDIAEGYSVSREKKESFPLTVTSAQKNPTAFYLCASSIQADNEQFFGPGTRLTVL.

The V gene is TRBV15, the J gene TRBJ2-7, with 7 bases fitting TRBD2. Trimming at V came to 2 bases and at J to 4 bases, leaving 2 bases not matched to a gene. CDR1 and CDR2 (germline): LNHNV, YYDKDF (reference sequence). The CDR3 loop spans 13 amino acids. The CDR3 loop reads CATSRPGGYEQYF. The CDR3 region has the DNA TGTGCCACCAGCAGACCGGGGGGATACGAGCAGTACTTC.

The V gene is TRBV20-1, the J gene TRBJ2-1; no clear D. Trimming left V 3 bases short and J 0 bases short, with 12 bases between. Germline V gene lookup returns CDR1 DFQATT and CDR2 SNEGSKA (reference sequence). The CDR3 runs to 15 residues. CDR3 sequence (DNA): TGCAGTGCTAGTTCGGCGGAAAGCTCCTACAATGAGCAGTTCTTC. Translating it yields CSASSAESSYNEQFF.

This chain joins TRBV9 and TRBJ2-2; TRBD2 matches at 9 bases. The CDR3 is 18 amino acids. Germline-derived CDR1 and CDR2 are SGDLS and YYNGEE. Losses at the gene ends were 0 bases for V and 1 base for J; bases not matched to a gene: 7. CDR3 in DNA: TGTGCCAGCAGCGTAGGGAGTAGCGGGGGCCAGAACACCGGGGAGCTGTTTTTT. The encoded protein is CASSVGSSGGQNTGELFF.

The gene calls are TRBV29-1 and TRBJ1-1, with no clear D. V lost 3 bases and J 8 bases, leaving 10 bases between the germline ends. The CDR3 is 11 residues long. The germline V gene encodes CDR1 SQVTM and CDR2 ANQGSEA. The CDR3 bases are TGCAGCGTTGAGGAGGCGAAAGAAGCTTTCTTT. This sequence encodes CSVEEAKEAFF.

The V call is TRBV2, the J call TRBJ2-1, with 10 bases that match TRBD2. Germline V CDR1 and CDR2: SNHLY, FYNNEI. Trimming took 5 bases from V and 9 from J; bases not matched to a gene: 10. CDR3 length: 15 amino acids. The CDR3: CASSKLAGRDGEQFF. For the CDR3, the DNA is TGTGCCAGCAGTAAACTAGCGGGGAGGGACGGTGAGCAGTTCTTC.

The V call is TRBV7-2, the J call TRBJ2-7, with TRBD1 as a possible D gene (5 bases). CDR3 length equals 15 residues. Germline loops: CDR1 SGHTA, CDR2 FQGNSA. V was shortened by 3 bases and J by 0 bases, with 12 bases between the two germline ends. CDR3 DNA: TGTGCCAGCAGCTTGAAGGGGCCGTTCTCCTACGAGCAGTACTTC. It translates to CASSLKGPFSYEQYF.

Here the CDR3 DNA reads TGTGCCAGCAGAAGATTTGGCGGGGGGGCCAACAATGAGCAGTTCTTC. Translating gives CASRRFGGGANNEQFF. V gene TRBV4-2 combines with J gene TRBJ2-1; 9 nucleotides line up with TRBD2. This CDR3 has 16 amino acids. Germline V gives CDR1 LGHNA, CDR2 YNFKEQ. V was pared by 6 bases and J by 5 bases, with 11 bases of the junction left unmatched.

The chain couples TRBV7-2 to TRBJ2-3; D is ambiguous. The ends were cut back, 4 bases at V and 4 bases at J, with 9 bases in the middle. The CDR3 totals 13 residues. In germline, CDR1 is SGHTA, CDR2 FQGNSA. The CDR3 loop reads CASSSPGADTQYF. Here the CDR3 DNA reads TGTGCCAGCAGCTCCCCCGGAGCAGATACGCAGTATTTT.

The V and J genes are TRBV11-3 and TRBJ2-7; a weak D match, TRBD2 (5 bases). Trimming removed 5 bases from V and 1 base from J, with 15 bases in between. CDR3 size: 15 residues. The germline V gene encodes CDR1 SGHNT and CDR2 YENEEA. The CDR3 reads CASSPTGPGSYEQYF. The CDR3 DNA is TGTGCCAGCAGCCCCACCGGTCCGGGGTCCTACGAGCAGTACTTC.

The gene calls are TRBV2 and TRBJ2-3; 12 positions match TRBD2. The CDR3 is 14 amino acids. Germline assignment: CDR1 SNHLY and CDR2 FYNNEI. With 6 bases clipped from V and 4 bases from J, the junction kept 2 bases outside the gene matches. The DNA of the CDR3 is TGTGCCAGCAGCCTAGCGGGAGGGGCAGATACGCAGTATTTT. Amino acids: CASSLAGGADTQYF.

The chain uses TRBV3-1 (or the pseudogene TRBV3-2) and TRBJ2-5; 9 bases fit TRBD2. This CDR3 region has 18 residues. The V gene's germline CDR1 is LGHDT and CDR2 YNNKEL (reference sequence). Losses at the gene ends were 0 bases for V and 1 base for J; bases not matched to a gene: 9. The DNA for the CDR3 is TGTGCCAGCAGCCAAGATCCCCCGGGTAGCGGGGGCCAAGAGACCCAGTACTTC. Amino acid sequence: CASSQDPPGSGGQETQYF.

The V gene is TRBV5-6, the J gene TRBJ1-3, with D unclear. Germline assignment: CDR1 SGHDT and CDR2 YYEEEE. The CDR3 runs to 16 residues. Trimming cost V 4 bases and J 4 bases, with 18 bases left between them. Written as DNA, the CDR3 is TGTGCCAGCAGCGGCAAAACGAGGGTTCCCGGAAACACCATATATTTT. Translated, it gives CASSGKTRVPGNTIYF. Full variable domain (rest looked up from reference TRBV5-6 and TRBJ1-3): DAGVTQSPTHLIKTRGQQVTLRCSPKSGHDTVSWYQQALGQGPQFIFQYYEEEERQRGNFPDRFSGHQFPNYSSELNVNALLLGDSALYLCASSGKTRVPGNTIYFGEGSWLTVV.

This clone was recorded only once. This chain uses TRBV7-2 with TRBJ2-5; D ambiguous. Germline values: CDR1 SGHTA, CDR2 FQGNSA. V gave up 0 bases and J gave up 2 bases, with 4 bases separating them. The CDR3 loop spans 13 amino acids. CDR3 loop: CASSLASQETQYF. The CDR3 bases are TGTGCCAGCAGCTTAGCGTCTCAAGAGACCCAGTACTTC.

The chain links TRBV7-2 to TRBJ1-3; unclear D gene. Germline lookup yields CDR1 SGHTA and CDR2 FQGNSA. With 1 base removed from V and 2 bases from J, the gap between germline ends came to 12 bases. This CDR3 spans 16 amino acids. CDR3 sequence reads: CASSLGPDIAGNTIYF. DNA for the CDR3: TGTGCCAGCAGCTTAGGCCCTGACATTGCTGGAAACACCATATATTTT.

V gene TRBV29-1 combines with J gene TRBJ1-1, with 9 bases that match TRBD1. The CDR3 totals 12 residues. J was trimmed by 5 bases and V by 4 bases; bases with no gene match: 2. Germline V gives CDR1 SQVTM, CDR2 ANQGSEA. The CDR3 DNA sequence: TGCAGCGTTGTAGGGACAGGGACTGAAGCTTTCTTT. Its protein is CSVVGTGTEAFF.

This clone was seen a few times. The chain combines TRBV27 with TRBJ2-7, with 11 bases that match TRBD2. V lost 4 bases to trimming and J lost 11 bases; unmatched junction nucleotides: 10. Germline values: CDR1 MNHEY, CDR2 SMNVEV (reference sequence). The CDR3 loop spans 14 amino acids. CDR3 in amino acids: CASSSPGTSGREYF. The CDR3 region has the DNA TGTGCCAGCAGTTCCCCCGGGACTAGCGGAAGGGAGTACTTC.